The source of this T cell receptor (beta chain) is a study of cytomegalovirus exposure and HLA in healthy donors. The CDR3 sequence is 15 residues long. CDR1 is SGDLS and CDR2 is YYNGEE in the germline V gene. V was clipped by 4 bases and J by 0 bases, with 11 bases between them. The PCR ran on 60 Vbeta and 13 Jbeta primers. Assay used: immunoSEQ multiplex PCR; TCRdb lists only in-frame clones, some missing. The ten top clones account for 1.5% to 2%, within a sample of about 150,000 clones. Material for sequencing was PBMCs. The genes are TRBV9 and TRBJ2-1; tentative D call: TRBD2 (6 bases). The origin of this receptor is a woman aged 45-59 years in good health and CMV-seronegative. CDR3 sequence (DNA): TGTGCCAGCAGCACCGACGGGAGCTCCTACAATGAGCAGTTCTTC. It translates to CASSTDGSSYNEQFF.